The present entry profiles one T cell receptor beta chain with its context. The CDR3 runs 18 residues. This sample stems from a study of blood T cell repertoires in COVID-19. Here immunoSEQ multiplex PCR was the method, and the copy in TCRdb shows in-frame clones only, minus some. The table records about 310,000 clones, approximately 89% of them present only once. Sequenced material: PBMCs or T cells enriched from blood (not recorded which). The TCR sequence derives from a woman in her 30s who had recovered from COVID-19. The genes are TRBV21-1 and TRBJ1-2; TRBD1, the D gene given by the table, was not confirmed from the DNA. TRBV21-1 is designated a pseudogene. DNA for the CDR3: TGTGCCAGCAGCAAATCGGCAGCTACGTACAGGGTATCCGGGGGCTACACCTTC. Encoded protein: CASSKSAATYRVSGGYTF.